Each of the 21 T cell receptor beta chains below was sequenced from the same sample in a study of T cell repertoires in cytomegalovirus infection. Using its own MiXCR run on the reads, TCRdb lists one record per CDR3 protein. The sample shows some 110,000 distinct CDR3 sequences, around 10% of them seen only once. These receptors have no known antigen. The sequenced sample consisted of PBMCs, sequenced either directly or after in vitro stimulation (not recorded which). These receptors came from a human donor in good health (CMV status not recorded). Some clones in this sample may be carry-over from other donors' samples.

This clonotype was detected ten times or more. The chain recombines TRBV5-1 with TRBJ2-5; 9 nucleotides line up with TRBD2. CDR3 size: 13 residues. Trimming at V came to 6 bases and at J to 1 base, leaving 1 base not matched to a gene. Germline lookup yields CDR1 SGHRS and CDR2 YFSETQ. CDR3 sequence reads: CASKLAGQETQYF. Here the CDR3 DNA reads TGCGCCAGCAAACTAGCGGGCCAAGAGACCCAGTACTTC.

This clonotype has just a few counts. This chain uses TRBV13 with TRBJ2-7; D is uncertain. Looked up from germline, CDR1 is PRHDT and CDR2 is FYEKMQ (reference sequence). V was cut by 4 bases and J by 2 bases, with 12 bases left in between. This CDR3 has 14 amino acids. For the CDR3, the DNA is TGTGCCAGCAGCTCACGAGCGCTCCCCTACGAGCAGTACTTC. As protein: CASSSRALPYEQYF.

The rearrangement uses TRBV10-3 and TRBJ2-2; D might be TRBD1 or TRBD2, each matching 5 bases. Trimming removed 5 bases from V and 2 bases from J, with 9 bases in between. The germline V gene has CDR1 ENHRY and CDR2 SYGVKD. This CDR3 region has 14 residues. This CDR3 is CAISSGPNTGELFF. The CDR3 DNA follows: TGTGCCATCAGTTCGGGACCTAACACCGGGGAGCTGTTTTTT.

The chain uses TRBV14 and TRBJ1-4; D not certain. The length of the CDR3 is 17 residues. The germline V gene has CDR1 SGHDN and CDR2 FVKESK. With 0 bases removed from V and 0 bases from J, the gap between germline ends came to 11 bases. CDR3 loop: CASSQDRGGTTNEKLFF. Here the CDR3 DNA reads TGTGCCAGCAGCCAAGATCGTGGTGGGACAACTAATGAAAAACTGTTTTTT.

The chain has TRBV20-1 and TRBJ2-1; D remains ambiguous. The CDR3 covers 15 residues. Germline loops: CDR1 DFQATT, CDR2 SNEGSKA (reference sequence). Trimming shortened V by 2 bases and J by 4 bases, and 15 bases separated the two germline ends. The CDR3 DNA reads TGCAGTGCTAGACCGATCGGGCCGATATACAATGAGCAGTTCTTC. Translated, it gives CSARPIGPIYNEQFF.

V usage is TRBV6-2 or TRBV6-3 and J usage is TRBJ2-7, with TRBD1 identical over 9 bases. The length of the CDR3 is 13 residues. CDR1 and CDR2 from the germline V gene are MNHEY and SVGEGT. V was clipped by 6 bases and J by 5 bases; unmatched bases: 5. CDR3 nucleotides: TGTGCCAGCAGGGCCGGGACAGGGAACGAGCAGTACGTC. This sequence encodes CASRAGTGNEQYV.

This clonotype was recorded a few times. V is TRBV15 and J is TRBJ1-1; D is unresolved. Trimming left V 1 base short and J 6 bases short, with 9 bases between. CDR3 size: 13 residues. CDR1 is LNHNV, CDR2 YYDKDF, per germline (reference sequence). DNA of the CDR3: TGTGCCACCAGCAGAGTTGGTTTTGCTGAAGCTTTCTTT. It specifies CATSRVGFAEAFF.

This clonotype was found many times. The chain has TRBV11-3 and TRBJ1-3; TRBD1 is a possible D gene (6 bases). This CDR3 is 15 amino acids long. V was shortened by 3 bases and J by 4 bases, with 13 bases between the two germline ends. Germline CDR1 reads SGHNT; CDR2 reads YENEEA. CDR3 coding DNA: TGTGCCAGCAGCTTCACAGGGTTAAGAGGAAACACCATATATTTT. Translating gives CASSFTGLRGNTIYF.

This clonotype was counted a few times. The CDR3: CASKASGTTEAFF. Written as DNA, the CDR3 is TGTGCCAGTAAAGCCTCCGGGACAACTGAAGCTTTCTTT. V and J are TRBV27 and TRBJ1-1, with D perhaps TRBD1 (6 bases). The CDR3 runs to 13 residues. V was shortened by 9 bases and J by 5 bases, with 16 bases between the two germline ends. Germline V gives CDR1 MNHEY, CDR2 SMNVEV (reference sequence).

In its sample, this clonotype was seen a few times. The V call is TRBV5-8, the J call TRBJ2-5, with a weak D call TRBD2 (6 bases). This CDR3 has 15 residues. Trimming took 1 base from V and 4 from J, leaving 14 bases between them. Germline values: CDR1 SGHTS, CDR2 YDEGEE. The CDR3: CASSLSGQARETQYF. CDR3 sequence (DNA): TGTGCCAGCAGCTTGAGCGGGCAGGCGAGAGAGACCCAGTACTTC.

This clonotype has more than one count but fewer than ten. The chain employs TRBV6-5 and TRBJ2-7; 8 bases match TRBD1. Germline assignment: CDR1 MNHEY and CDR2 SVGAGI. CDR3 length: 14 residues. V dropped 7 bases and J dropped 9; count of bases not matched to a gene: 14. As DNA, the CDR3 is TGTGCCAGCAAACCAGCCCCTCAGGGGGCAAGGCAGTACGTC. It is translated as CASKPAPQGARQYV.

This clonotype has only a few counts. The chain has TRBV19 and TRBJ1-5; 7 bases agree with TRBD1. The ends lost 5 bases at V and 2 bases at J; junction bases unmatched: 12. The CDR3 totals 17 residues. In germline, CDR1 is LNHDA, CDR2 SQIVND (reference sequence). The CDR3 loop reads CASSPRQGLIGNQPQHF. CDR3 coding DNA: TGTGCCAGTAGTCCACGACAGGGACTCATAGGCAATCAGCCCCAGCATTTT.

This clonotype was seen repeatedly, ten times or more. CDR3 sequence: CASSDRGTYEQYF. CDR3 in DNA: TGTGCCAGCAGTGACAGGGGGACCTACGAGCAGTACTTC. This sequence joins TRBV6-6 and TRBJ2-7; TRBD1 agrees at 9 bases. The CDR3 is made up of 13 amino acids. The germline CDR1 and CDR2 sequences are MNHNY and SVGAGI (reference sequence). V dropped 5 bases and J dropped 2; count of bases not matched to a gene: 1.

The chain couples TRBV29-1 to TRBJ2-2; 13 nucleotides line up with TRBD2. The CDR3 is made up of 17 amino acids. V was pared by 4 bases and J by 0 bases, with 5 bases of the junction left unmatched. Germline CDR1 and CDR2: SQVTM and ANQGSEA. CDR3 sequence reads: CSVGGLAGTANTGELFF. The CDR3 DNA reads TGCAGCGTTGGGGGACTAGCGGGAACAGCGAACACCGGGGAGCTGTTTTTT.

Ten or more counts support this clonotype. The chain combines TRBV7-2 with TRBJ2-5; possibly TRBD2 for D (5 bases). Between the trimmed V and J ends, which lost 1 base and 7 bases, there was a span of 19 bases. Germline V gene lookup returns CDR1 SGHTA and CDR2 FQGNSA. This CDR3 is built from 16 residues. As DNA, the CDR3 is TGTGCCAGCAGCTTAGAGCTGGCGGTAGCCGGAGGGACCCAGTACTTC. Protein: CASSLELAVAGGTQYF.

This clonotype was seen a few times. V gene TRBV12-3 or TRBV12-4 combines with J gene TRBJ2-1; TRBD1 agrees at 9 bases. V was pared by 3 bases and J by 9 bases, with 9 bases of the junction left unmatched. This CDR3 has 15 amino acids. The CDR3, as DNA: TGTGCCAGCAGTTTGGAACAGGGGGCCCACGGTGAGCAGTTCTTC. This translates into CASSLEQGAHGEQFF.

This clonotype was counted ten times or more. The chain couples TRBV28 to TRBJ2-7; no clear D. Germline V gene data show CDR1 as MDHEN and CDR2 as SYDVKM. V lost 6 bases, J lost 3 bases, and 12 bases lay in between. The CDR3 is 13 residues long. The CDR3 spells CASSLHNYYEQYF. The CDR3 DNA sequence: TGTGCCAGCAGCCTACACAATTACTACGAGCAGTACTTC.

This chain uses TRBV7-2 with TRBJ2-1; 8 nucleotides agree with TRBD2. Germline V gene lookup returns CDR1 SGHTA and CDR2 FQGNSA. V gave up 5 bases and J gave up 6 bases; unmatched junction bases: 9. The length of the CDR3 is 15 residues. The CDR3 DNA sequence: TGTGCCAGCAGCCTCCCCCGGGGGGGAGGCAATGAGCAGTTCTTC. Translated, it gives CASSLPRGGGNEQFF.

This clonotype has more than one count but fewer than ten. The gene calls are TRBV6-2 or TRBV6-3 and TRBJ2-1, with 13 positions matching TRBD2. Germline lookup yields CDR1 MNHEY and CDR2 SVGEGT. The CDR3 spans 16 residues. V was pared by 5 bases and J by 8 bases, with 9 bases of the junction left unmatched. The DNA of the CDR3 is TGTGCCAGCAGTGCTTACCGACTAGCGGGAGGCTATGAGCAGTTCTTC. Translated: CASSAYRLAGGYEQFF.

As concerns this clonotype: This sequence may be a read error, since a much larger clone differs from it by one base. The J gene is TRBJ2-1, the V gene TRBV28, with D possibly being TRBD2 (6 bases). There are 15 residues in the CDR3. The germline gives CDR1 MDHEN, CDR2 SYDVKM. The CDR3 loop is CASSSRGSSYNEQCF. Written as DNA, the CDR3 is TGTGCCAGCAGTTCACGGGGGAGCTCCTACAATGAGCAGTGCTTC.

J is TRBJ2-1 and V is TRBV5-1; 7 bases line up with TRBD2. Looked up from germline, CDR1 is SGHRS and CDR2 is YFSETQ. J gave up 8 bases and V 0 bases, and 5 bases lay outside the gene matches. CDR3 length equals 14 residues. The CDR3 bases are TGCGCCAGCAGCTTGGAGGCGGGAGTTGATGAGCAGTTCTTC. It codes for CASSLEAGVDEQFF. Supplemented by reference TRBV5-1 and TRBJ2-1, the full variable domain reads KAGVTQTPRYLIKTRGQQVTLSCSPISGHRSVSWYQQTPGQGLQFLFEYFSETQRNKGNFPGRFSGRQFSNSRSEMNVSTLELGDSALYLCASSLEAGVDEQFFGPGTRLTVL.